This T cell receptor (beta chain) was profiled in a study of Tregs in tolerant kidney transplant recipients. Overall study results and limits: Some patients' samples used different primers over time, so nucleotide sequences weren't comparable.

The repertoire was sequenced with immunoSEQ multiplex PCR; TCRdb's copy has only in-frame clones and lacks some. The repertoire has some 66,000 clones, 80% to 95% of them found once; the top ten carry roughly 9.8%. Points on this clone: What it recognizes is unknown.

Germline assignment: CDR1 MRHNA and CDR2 SNTAGT. The CDR3 is made up of 13 amino acids. The sequence derives from a human donor who received a combined kidney and bone marrow transplant. This chain uses TRBV6-4 with TRBJ2-5; 9 positions agree with TRBD2. The DNA end is a closer match to TRBJ2-7, so the J assignment may be wrong. Sequencing used CD8+ T cells from blood, obtained before the transplant. The CDR3 sequence: CANGLAQTYEQYF. The CDR3 DNA is TGTGCTAATGGACTAGCGCAAACCTACGAGCAGTACTTC.